Listed below are T cell receptor beta chains from one sample, sequenced in a study of T cell responses to AZD1222 COVID-19 vaccine. The table came from immunoSEQ multiplex PCR; TCRdb's copy has only in-frame clones and leaves some out. The repertoire holds roughly 70,000 clones, 79% seen once, with roughly 25% in the top ten. Sample: peripheral blood, taken on day 0 of MenACWY control vaccination. Receptor source: an adult in good health. Each CDR3 is given with its conserved first and last residue. D genes are given only for firm matches. Size is omitted from some rows. Given values are once, few, many or a class for expanded clones.

d_gene,v_gene,j_gene,abundance,CDR3aa,CDR3nt
TRBD1,TRBV4-1,TRBJ1-2,NA,CASSQTPSTGSYGYTF,TGCGCCAGCAGCCAAACACCATCGACAGGGTCCTATGGCTACACCTTC
TRBD2,TRBV5-8,TRBJ2-1,NA,CASSPTGTSGGPYNEQFF,TGTGCCAGCAGCCCAACCGGGACTAGCGGGGGCCCTTACAATGAGCAGTTCTTC
NA,TRBV6-1,TRBJ1-6,NA,CASSEARGQGSPLHF,TGTGCCAGCAGTGAAGCTAGGGGTCAGGGTTCACCCCTCCACTTT
TRBD1,TRBV7-9,TRBJ2-3,NA,CASTGGSDTQYF,TGTGCCAGCACAGGGGGTTCAGATACGCAGTATTTT
NA,TRBV6-1,TRBJ1-1,few,CASSDPYRDARDRAFF,TGTGCCAGCAGTGACCCATACCGGGACGCCCGGGACCGGGCTTTCTTT
NA,TRBV28,TRBJ2-3,NA,CASSSRIDTQYF,TGTGCCAGCAGTTCTCGGATAGATACGCAGTATTTT
NA,TRBV9,TRBJ1-1,NA,CASSPGARNTEAFF,TGTGCCAGCAGCCCTGGGGCCCGGAACACTGAAGCTTTCTTT
TRBD1,TRBV18,TRBJ1-1,NA,CASSETGTGALVYTEAFF,TGTGCCAGCTCAGAGACGGGGACAGGGGCGCTTGTCTACACTGAAGCTTTCTTT
NA,TRBV18,TRBJ2-3,NA,CASSPLPGRMTDTQYF,TGTGCCAGCTCACCCCTGCCGGGGAGGATGACAGATACGCAGTATTTT
NA,TRBV25-1,TRBJ2-3,NA,CASSRQLDIMDTQYF,TGTGCCAGTAGTCGACAACTCGATATTATGGATACGCAGTATTTT
NA,TRBV6-5,TRBJ1-1,NA,CASRKTRGAFF,TGTGCCAGCAGGAAAACTAGGGGAGCTTTCTTT
NA,TRBV30,TRBJ1-4,NA,CAWGIREKLFF,TGTGCCTGGGGGATTAGGGAAAAACTGTTTTTT
NA,TRBV4-2,TRBJ1-2,NA,CASSQKGDSNYGYTF,TGTGCCAGCAGCCAGAAGGGCGACAGTAACTATGGCTACACCTTC
NA,TRBV2,TRBJ2-3,NA,CASSGSSTQYF,TGTGCCAGCAGTGGGTCCAGTACGCAGTATTTT
NA,TRBV19,TRBJ2-2,NA,CASSRGRTGELFF,TGTGCCAGTAGTCGGGGGAGGACCGGGGAGCTGTTTTTT
NA,TRBV2,TRBJ1-2,NA,CASRARDGYTF,TGTGCCAGCAGGGCCAGGGATGGCTACACCTTC
TRBD1,TRBV12-5,TRBJ1-2,once,CASGPDRGPYGYTF,TGTGCTAGTGGTCCGGACAGGGGTCCCTATGGCTACACCTTC
TRBD1,TRBV28,TRBJ1-5,few,CASSLAGGSSNQPQHF,TGTGCCAGCAGTTTAGCAGGGGGGAGTAGCAATCAGCCCCAGCATTTT
NA,TRBV5-4,TRBJ2-5,NA,CASTRPIPAGETQYF,TGTGCCAGCACCCGACCCATCCCGGCGGGAGAGACCCAGTACTTC
TRBD1,TRBV7-9,TRBJ2-7,many,CASSVGTGYVSDEQYF,TGTGCCAGCAGCGTCGGGACAGGGTATGTATCGGACGAGCAGTACTTC
NA,TRBV5-1,TRBJ1-1,NA,CASRLTGERAEAFF,TGCGCCAGCAGACTAACGGGGGAGAGGGCTGAAGCTTTCTTT
TRBD1,TRBV9,TRBJ2-1,NA,CASSVTGTGYNEQFF,TGTGCCAGCAGCGTGACCGGGACAGGTTACAATGAGCAGTTCTTC
NA,TRBV2,TRBJ1-3,NA,CASSQEGEGNTIYF,TGTGCCAGCAGTCAGGAAGGAGAAGGAAACACCATATATTTT
NA,TRBV28,TRBJ2-2,NA,CASSYRVRFTGELFF,TGTGCCAGCAGTTACAGGGTTCGGTTCACCGGGGAGCTGTTTTTT
TRBD1,TRBV7-9,TRBJ2-1,few,CASSPQGVEQFF,TGTGCCAGCAGCCCCCAGGGGGTTGAGCAGTTCTTC
TRBD1,TRBV13,TRBJ2-2,NA,CASSSRDRANTGELFF,TGTGCCAGCAGCTCCCGGGACAGGGCGAACACCGGGGAGCTGTTTTTT
NA,TRBV9,TRBJ1-2,NA,CASSLKTKISYGYTF,TGTGCCAGCAGCCTAAAGACCAAAATATCCTATGGCTACACCTTC
TRBD2,TRBV29-1,TRBJ2-3,few,CSVETSGGLGDTQYF,TGCAGCGTTGAGACTAGCGGGGGCCTTGGAGATACGCAGTATTTT
NA,TRBV6-6,TRBJ2-1,NA,CASSYQRHEQFF,TGTGCCAGCAGTTACCAGCGCCATGAGCAGTTCTTC
NA,TRBV29-1,TRBJ1-2,NA,CSVVGGSYGYTF,TGCAGCGTTGTTGGGGGGAGCTATGGCTACACCTTC
NA,TRBV21-1,TRBJ1-5,NA,CASSKALGQNSNQPQHF,TGTGCCAGCAGCAAAGCGTTGGGGCAAAATAGCAATCAGCCCCAGCATTTT
NA,TRBV19,TRBJ1-5,NA,CASSIGGQGQPQHF,TGTGCCAGTAGTATAGGAGGCCAAGGACAGCCCCAGCATTTT
NA,TRBV19,TRBJ1-2,NA,CASSMVIANYGYTF,TGTGCCAGTAGTATGGTCATCGCTAACTATGGCTACACCTTC
NA,TRBV6-5,TRBJ1-1,NA,CASSRGGGRNTEAFF,TGTGCCAGCAGCCGTGGGGGGGGGAGGAACACTGAAGCTTTCTTT